The present T cell receptor (beta chain) was sequenced within a study of blood T cell repertoires in COVID-19. Across the whole study: Italy, Spain and the United States were the sources of the convalescent and acute COVID-19 samples. PBMCs, B-cell-depleted T cells, or T cells were the source of the cDNA or gDNA that made up the material.

Per the authors' pipeline: Amplification of reference gene primers was used by the study to estimate nucleated cell counts. The repertoire was sequenced with immunoSEQ multiplex PCR; TCRdb's copy has only in-frame clones and lacks some. The V and J calls and clone size are taken from that table; D and trimming were inferred from the DNA. This sample has approximately 400,000 clones, with roughly nine tenths found just once. The CDR3 has 15 residues. Germline V gene sequence: CDR1 ENHRY, CDR2 SYGVKD. V lost 7 bases to trimming and J lost 0 bases; unmatched junction nucleotides: 5. The sequence was collected from a man aged 40-50 years with acute or convalescent COVID-19. The chain has TRBV10-3 and TRBJ2-2; 7 nucleotides agree with TRBD2. The specimen was peripheral blood. In nucleotides, the CDR3 is TGTGCCATCAAGGCGGGAGACCCGAACACCGGGGAGCTGTTTTTT. As protein: CAIKAGDPNTGELFF.